This T cell receptor (beta chain) was recovered during a study of blood T cell repertoires in COVID-19. Study information: COVID-19 samples, acute and convalescent, were from the United States, Italy and Spain. Nucleic acid was either cDNA or gDNA, and it came from T cells, B-cell-depleted T cells, or PBMCs.

Per the study methods: Estimation of nucleated cell counts was performed using reference gene primer amplification. The protocol was immunoSEQ multiplex PCR, while the TCRdb copy is restricted to in-frame clones and leaves out a portion. D and trimming were read from the DNA, whereas the V and J calls and clone size are those reported in that table. The table has about 410,000 clones, roughly 88% seen once; the top ten hold roughly 1.4%. The CDR3 has 15 residues. The germline V gene encodes CDR1 SGHRS and CDR2 YFSETQ. The J segment lost 8 bases and the V segment lost 3 bases, leaving 5 bases of the junction unmatched.

The chain has TRBV5-1 and TRBJ2-1, with 13 bases that match TRBD2. The clonotype comes from a woman between 25 and 40 years old with active or convalescent COVID-19. Sequencing used peripheral blood. The CDR3 protein is CASSSGLAGDYEQFF. CDR3 nucleotides: TGCGCCAGCAGCTCTGGACTAGCGGGAGACTATGAGCAGTTCTTC.